Following are 14 T cell receptor beta chains from one sample sequenced in a study of T cells in Graves' hyperthyroidism and ophthalmopathy. The source material, RNA transcripts, was used to amplify TCR beta CDR3 regions. The primer set for the first-round RT-PCR of the TCR CDR3 was HTBI. Using its own MiXCR run on the multiplex PCR reads, TCRdb lists one record per CDR3 protein. The sample shows fewer than 500,000 distinct CDR3 sequences, about 15% of them seen only once. The sequencing input was blood. Receptors originate from a young man with Graves' ophthalmopathy.

The sample holds a few counts of this clonotype. The chain links TRBV19 to TRBJ2-7; 7 bases fit TRBD1. This CDR3 has 14 residues. V lost 7 bases, J lost 0 bases, and 6 bases stayed unmatched. In germline, CDR1 is LNHDA, CDR2 SQIVND (reference sequence). The CDR3 loop reads CASTHTGASYEQYF. CDR3 nucleotides: TGTGCCAGTACCCATACAGGGGCCTCCTACGAGCAGTACTTC.

This clonotype was counted ten times or more. The gene calls are TRBV5-1 and TRBJ2-3; 8 positions match TRBD2. The length of the CDR3 is 14 residues. Looked up from germline, CDR1 is SGHRS and CDR2 is YFSETQ. V lost 6 bases and J lost 1; bases outside the gene matches: 4. CDR3 bases: TGCGCCAGCAAGGCGGGGGGTGGCACAGATACGCAGTATTTT. Protein: CASKAGGGTDTQYF.

The chain employs TRBV28 and TRBJ2-7; D assignment may be TRBD1 or TRBD2 (5 bases each). The germline V gene has CDR1 MDHEN and CDR2 SYDVKM. CDR3 length equals 15 residues. Trimming pared 6 bases from V and 2 bases from J, leaving 17 bases between. The CDR3 loop is CASSSSHMGAYEQYF. Here the CDR3 DNA reads TGTGCCAGCAGCTCATCCCATATGGGGGCCTACGAGCAGTACTTC.

The chain's CDR3 is CSVEIRGPGANVLTF. CDR3 in DNA: TGCAGCGTTGAAATCCGGGGGCCTGGGGCCAACGTCCTGACTTTC. This chain links TRBV29-1 with TRBJ2-6, with D tentatively TRBD1 or TRBD2 (6 bases each). CDR3 length: 15 residues. Trimming removed 2 bases from V and 2 bases from J, with 10 bases in between. Germline-derived CDR1 and CDR2 are SQVTM and ANQGSEA.

This clonotype was observed at least ten times. This chain links TRBV11-2 with TRBJ1-5, with D possibly TRBD1 on 6 matching bases. This CDR3 has 12 amino acids. The germline CDR1 and CDR2 sequences are SGHAT and FQNNGV. Trimming removed 4 bases from V and 7 bases from J, with 8 bases in between. The CDR3 here is CASSSQGQPQHF. The CDR3, as DNA: TGTGCCAGCAGCTCCCAGGGGCAGCCCCAGCATTTT. The full variable domain, rest sourced from reference TRBV11-2 and TRBJ1-5, is EAGVAQSPRYKIIEKRQSVAFWCNPISGHATLYWYQQILGQGPKLLIQFQNNGVVDDSQLPKDRFSAERLKGVDSTLKIQPAKLEDSAVYLCASSSQGQPQHFGDGTRLSIL.

This clonotype was found a few times. This sequence joins TRBV7-9 and TRBJ2-7; D is unclear. Trimming took 1 base from V and 6 from J, leaving 16 bases between them. The length of the CDR3 is 15 residues. Per the germline V gene, CDR1 is SEHNR and CDR2 is FQNEAQ (reference sequence). The DNA for the CDR3 is TGTGCCAGCAGCTTAGTATCCTTGGGGTCGGGCGAGCAGTACTTC. This translates into CASSLVSLGSGEQYF.

V and J are TRBV29-1 and TRBJ2-5, with TRBD2 as a possible D gene (5 bases). The CDR3 contains 15 residues. Trimming pared 8 bases from V and 5 bases from J, leaving 24 bases between. Germline V CDR1 and CDR2: SQVTM, ANQGSEA. For the CDR3, the DNA is TGCAGCCTAATGATGCGGGCCCTTAATGTGGAGACCCAGTACTTC. It codes for CSLMMRALNVETQYF.

This clonotype was seen repeatedly, ten times or more. The chain couples TRBV7-3 to TRBJ2-5; D is unresolved. The CDR3 is 13 residues long. In germline, CDR1 is SGHTA, CDR2 FQGTGA. The ends were cut back, 6 bases at V and 5 bases at J, with 13 bases in the middle. The CDR3 DNA sequence: TGTGCCAGCAGATACGCTAGGAGCGAGACCCAGTACTTC. Its translation: CASRYARSETQYF.

This clonotype was seen many times. The chain has TRBV6-1 and TRBJ2-1; D unclear. The CDR3 loop spans 12 amino acids. The germline V gene has CDR1 MNHNS and CDR2 SASEGT. Trimming removed 2 bases from V and 6 bases from J, with 5 bases in between. The CDR3 sequence is CASSEFSNEQFF. Written as DNA, the CDR3 is TGTGCCAGCAGTGAATTTAGCAATGAGCAGTTCTTC.

This clonotype was counted ten times or more. The chain employs TRBV24-1 and TRBJ1-5; D unclear. CDR3 length: 13 amino acids. CDR1 is KGHDR and CDR2 is SFDVKD in the germline V gene. V lost 3 bases, J lost 4 bases, and 6 bases lay in between. For the CDR3, the DNA is TGTGCCACCAGTGATGACCGTAATCAGCCCCAGCATTTT. This encodes CATSDDRNQPQHF.

The chain recombines TRBV30 with TRBJ2-1; D might be TRBD1 (5 bases). Germline V lookup: CDR1 GTSNPN, CDR2 SVGIG (reference sequence). The germline V and J ends were trimmed by 2 bases and 6 bases, with 14 bases remaining between them. This CDR3 contains 14 residues. The CDR3: CAWSMGQGLNEQFF. CDR3 in DNA: TGTGCCTGGAGTATGGGTCAGGGTCTCAATGAGCAGTTCTTC.

In this sample, this clonotype turned up many times. This chain joins TRBV5-1 and TRBJ1-1; D is unclear. Germline CDR1 is SGHRS and CDR2 is YFSETQ. Trimming shortened V by 6 bases and J by 1 base, and 16 bases separated the two germline ends. There are 15 residues in the CDR3. CDR3 sequence reads: CASTEQSPRNTEAFF. CDR3 DNA sequence: TGCGCCAGCACGGAACAGTCTCCCCGGAACACTGAAGCTTTCTTT.

This clonotype occurred many times. The chain has TRBV3-1 and TRBJ2-1, with D maybe TRBD1 (6 bases). The CDR3 covers 15 residues. Germline CDR1 reads LGHDT; CDR2 reads YNNKEL (reference sequence). V shed 6 bases and J shed 3 bases, with 15 bases lying between them. CDR3 protein: CASSLRQAGYNEQFF. CDR3 bases: TGTGCCAGCAGTCTCCGACAGGCGGGCTACAATGAGCAGTTCTTC.

This clonotype was counted ten times or more. The chain recombines TRBV30 with TRBJ1-2; D is undetermined. Germline V gives CDR1 GTSNPN, CDR2 SVGIG (reference sequence). Deletions cut 0 bases from V and 3 bases from J, with 8 bases between. The length of the CDR3 is 13 residues. CDR3: CAWSVSGYYGYTF. The CDR3 DNA follows: TGTGCCTGGAGTGTATCGGGATACTATGGCTACACCTTC.